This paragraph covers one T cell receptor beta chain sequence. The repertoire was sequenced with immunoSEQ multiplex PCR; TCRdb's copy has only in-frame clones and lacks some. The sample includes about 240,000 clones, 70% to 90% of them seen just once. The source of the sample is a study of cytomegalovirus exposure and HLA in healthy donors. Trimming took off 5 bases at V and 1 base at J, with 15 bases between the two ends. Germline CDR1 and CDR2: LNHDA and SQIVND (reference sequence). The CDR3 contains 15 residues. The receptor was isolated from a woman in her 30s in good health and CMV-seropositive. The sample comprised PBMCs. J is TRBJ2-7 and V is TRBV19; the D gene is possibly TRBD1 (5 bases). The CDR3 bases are TGTGCCAGTAGTTCCCTAGGGAAGGGGTCCTACGAGCAGTACTTC. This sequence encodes CASSSLGKGSYEQYF.